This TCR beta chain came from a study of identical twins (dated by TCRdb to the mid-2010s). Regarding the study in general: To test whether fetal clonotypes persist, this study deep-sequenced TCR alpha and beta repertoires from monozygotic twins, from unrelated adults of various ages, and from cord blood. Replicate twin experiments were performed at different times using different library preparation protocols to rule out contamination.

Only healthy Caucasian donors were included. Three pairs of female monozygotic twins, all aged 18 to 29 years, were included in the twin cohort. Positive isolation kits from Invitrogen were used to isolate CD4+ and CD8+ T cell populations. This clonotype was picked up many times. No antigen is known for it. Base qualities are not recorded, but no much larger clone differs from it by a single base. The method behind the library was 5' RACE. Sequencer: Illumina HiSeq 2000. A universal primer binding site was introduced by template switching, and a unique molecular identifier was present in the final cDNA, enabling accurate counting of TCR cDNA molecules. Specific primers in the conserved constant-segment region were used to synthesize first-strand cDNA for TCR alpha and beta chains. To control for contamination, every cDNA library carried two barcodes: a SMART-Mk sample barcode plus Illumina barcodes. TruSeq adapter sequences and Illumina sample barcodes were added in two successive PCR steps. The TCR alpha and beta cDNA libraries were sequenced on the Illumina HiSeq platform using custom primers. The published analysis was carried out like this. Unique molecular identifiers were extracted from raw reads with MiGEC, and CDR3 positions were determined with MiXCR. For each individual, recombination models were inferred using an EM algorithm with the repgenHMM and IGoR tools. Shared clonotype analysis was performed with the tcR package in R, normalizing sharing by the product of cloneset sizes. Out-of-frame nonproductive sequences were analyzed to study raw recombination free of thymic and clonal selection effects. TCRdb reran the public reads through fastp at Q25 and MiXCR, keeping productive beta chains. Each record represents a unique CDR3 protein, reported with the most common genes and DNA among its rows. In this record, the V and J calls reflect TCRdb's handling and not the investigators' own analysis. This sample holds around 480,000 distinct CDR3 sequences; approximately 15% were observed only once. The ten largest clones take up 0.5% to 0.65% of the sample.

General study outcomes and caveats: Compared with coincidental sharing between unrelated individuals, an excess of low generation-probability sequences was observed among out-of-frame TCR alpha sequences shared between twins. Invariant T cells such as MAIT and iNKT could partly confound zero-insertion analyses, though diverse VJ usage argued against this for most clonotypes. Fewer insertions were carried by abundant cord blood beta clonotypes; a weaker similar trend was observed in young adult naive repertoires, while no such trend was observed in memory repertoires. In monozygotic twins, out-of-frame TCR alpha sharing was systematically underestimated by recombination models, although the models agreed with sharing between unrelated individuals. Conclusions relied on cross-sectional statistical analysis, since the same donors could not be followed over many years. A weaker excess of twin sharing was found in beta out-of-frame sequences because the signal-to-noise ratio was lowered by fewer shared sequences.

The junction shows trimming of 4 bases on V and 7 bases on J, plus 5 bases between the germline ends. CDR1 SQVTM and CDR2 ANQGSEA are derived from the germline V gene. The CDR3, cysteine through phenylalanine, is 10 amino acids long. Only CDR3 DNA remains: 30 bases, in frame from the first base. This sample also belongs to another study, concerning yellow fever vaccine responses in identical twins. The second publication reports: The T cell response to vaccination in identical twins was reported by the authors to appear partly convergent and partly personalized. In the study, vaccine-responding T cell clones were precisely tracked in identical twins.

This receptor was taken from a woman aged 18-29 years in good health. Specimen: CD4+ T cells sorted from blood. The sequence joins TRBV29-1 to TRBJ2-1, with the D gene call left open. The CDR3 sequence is CSVGSNEQFF. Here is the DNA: TGCAGCGTTGGTTCGAATGAGCAGTTCTTC.